These 6 T cell receptor beta chains were sequenced from one sample in a study of cytomegalovirus exposure and HLA in healthy donors. The PCR was carried out with 60 Vbeta primers and 13 Jbeta primers. The repertoire was sequenced with immunoSEQ multiplex PCR; TCRdb's copy has only in-frame clones and lacks some. The sample comprises 170,000 or so clones, 77% of which are singletons, and 1.2% to 1.5% rests with the top ten. The sequencing input was PBMCs. These receptors were collected from a woman in her twenties or thirties in good health and CMV-seropositive.

The chain is built from TRBV2 and TRBJ1-4; D gene unclear. Trimming removed 5 bases at V and 5 bases at J, with 15 bases between. Germline loops: CDR1 SNHLY, CDR2 FYNNEI. This CDR3 is built from 15 residues. CDR3: CASSWRAAANEKLFF. The CDR3 coding sequence is TGTGCCAGCAGTTGGAGGGCAGCTGCCAATGAAAAACTGTTTTTT.

CDR3 in DNA: TGTGCCAGCAGCGTAGAGGGACTAGCGGACGAGCAGTACTTC. Translating it yields CASSVEGLADEQYF. The V call is TRBV9, the J call TRBJ2-7; the match to TRBD2 covers 11 bases. Germline CDR1 SGDLS, CDR2 YYNGEE. The CDR3 consists of 14 residues. V shed 0 bases and J 5 bases; nucleotides not matched to a gene: 1.

The chain employs TRBV5-6 and TRBJ2-7; no firm D call. The length of the CDR3 is 11 residues. Germline CDR1 reads SGHDT; CDR2 reads YYEEEE. V was pared by 5 bases and J by 2 bases, with 5 bases between. The chain's CDR3 is CASSSAYEQYF. CDR3 DNA sequence: TGTGCCAGCAGTTCTGCCTACGAGCAGTACTTC. The whole variable domain, remainder taken from reference TRBV5-6 and TRBJ2-7, is DAGVTQSPTHLIKTRGQQVTLRCSPKSGHDTVSWYQQALGQGPQFIFQYYEEEERQRGNFPDRFSGHQFPNYSSELNVNALLLGDSALYLCASSSAYEQYFGPGTRLTVT.

The rearrangement joins TRBV6-1 to TRBJ2-7; 7 positions agree with TRBD2. CDR1 and CDR2 from the germline V gene are MNHNS and SASEGT. CDR3 length equals 13 residues. Trimming removed 11 bases from V and 0 bases from J; junction bases left unmatched: 7. In DNA form, the CDR3 reads TGTGCCCTAGCAGCGGGATACTCCTACGAGCAGTACTTC. This gives the protein CALAAGYSYEQYF.

This chain connects TRBV5-5 to TRBJ2-2; weak D call: TRBD2 (6 bases). The CDR3 runs to 15 residues. Trimming pared 2 bases from V and 1 base from J, leaving 9 bases between. CDR1 SGHKS and CDR2 YYEKEE come from the germline V gene (reference sequence). CDR3 loop: CASSFSGENTGELFF. The DNA for the CDR3 is TGTGCCAGCAGCTTTAGCGGTGAGAACACCGGGGAGCTGTTTTTT. The whole variable domain, filled in from reference TRBV5-5 and TRBJ2-2, reads DAGVTQSPTHLIKTRGQQVTLRCSPISGHKSVSWYQQVLGQGPQFIFQYYEKEERGRGNFPDRFSARQFPNYSSELNVNALLLGDSALYLCASSFSGENTGELFFGEGSRLTVL.

This clone has just a few counts. The chain joins TRBV5-1 to TRBJ2-7; 9 positions agree with TRBD2. The CDR3 runs to 15 residues. CDR1 is SGHRS, CDR2 YFSETQ, per germline. Trimming cost V 0 bases and J 2 bases; bases outside gene matches: 3. CDR3 region: CASSLVAGDPYEQYF. The CDR3 DNA reads TGCGCCAGCAGCTTGGTAGCGGGAGATCCCTACGAGCAGTACTTC. The full variable domain, in which reference TRBV5-1 and TRBJ2-7 provide the parts outside the CDR3, is KAGVTQTPRYLIKTRGQQVTLSCSPISGHRSVSWYQQTPGQGLQFLFEYFSETQRNKGNFPGRFSGRQFSNSRSEMNVSTLELGDSALYLCASSLVAGDPYEQYFGPGTRLTVT.